The clone carrying this TCR beta chain has only a few counts. Its antigen is as yet unknown. Unmatched junction bases numbered 8, after V lost 5 bases and J lost 4 bases. CDR1 and CDR2 from the germline V gene are GTSNPN and SVGIG (reference sequence). The CDR3 is 14 residues long. The record originates from a study of beta chain features in type 1 diabetes. Whole-study context: Investigators examined some 100 million sorted cells across all samples. Study-wide findings and caveats: Since sequencing was performed on cDNA, cells with high TCR expression could be over-represented. Researchers report that Type 1 diabetes patients had moderately but significantly shorter TCRB CDR3s across all four CD4+ subsets.

As every portion of the isolated RNA was reverse transcribed, the sequencing read expressed TCRB transcripts. Mean read depth for naive, central memory and regulatory T cell samples was 3 million to 4.5 million reads. Produced via immunoSEQ multiplex PCR; TCRdb's table is partial and in-frame only. Among about 280,000 clones listed, about 15% were seen once. Averaging approximately 110 mL, one heparinised blood draw came from each individual donor. The specimen sequenced was naive CD4+ T cells from blood. This sequence joins TRBV30 and TRBJ1-2; TRBD1 agrees at 9 bases. The origin of this receptor is a man aged 18 to 30 with type 1 diabetes. The CDR3 coding sequence is TGTGCCTGGGGACACAGGGGGCGCGGCTATGGCTACACCTTC. It encodes CAWGHRGRGYGYTF.